Below are 5 T cell receptor beta chains sequenced from a single sample in a study of T-cell reconstitution after alpha-beta-depleted transplantation in children. The TCRbeta library incorporated unique molecular identifiers. TCRdb re-called the PCR reads with MiXCR, one entry per CDR3 protein. The data contain about 240,000 distinct CDR3 sequences, more than 10% of them singletons. The input for sequencing was PBMCs from the stem cell graft donor, taken from the stem cell graft. These receptors were obtained from a human donor who donated a stem cell graft to a child with acute lymphoblastic leukemia.

This clonotype was recorded many times. The chain carries TRBV7-2 and TRBJ2-1; 11 bases agree with TRBD2. The CDR3 runs 15 residues. With 3 bases clipped from V and 9 bases from J, the junction kept 7 bases outside the gene matches. The germline gives CDR1 SGHTA, CDR2 FQGNSA. The CDR3 loop is CASSLVAGGRGEQFF. The CDR3, as DNA: TGTGCCAGCAGCTTGGTAGCGGGGGGGCGTGGTGAGCAGTTCTTC.

For this clonotype: A single base separates this from a much larger clone, so it may be a read error. The V gene is TRBV6-6, the J gene TRBJ2-3; a possible D gene is TRBD1 (6 bases). The end of the DNA fits TRBJ1-5 better, so the J call may be wrong. The CDR3 contains 13 residues. Germline CDR1 and CDR2: MNHNY and SVGAGI (reference sequence). CDR3 DNA sequence: TGTGCCACCATTCGTGGGAGGACAGATACGCAGCATTTT. Protein product: CATIRGRTDTQHF.

Points on this clonotype: A much larger clone lies one base from this, so it may be a read error. This CDR3 reads CASSLGARGHQPQHF. DNA for the CDR3: TGCGCCAGCAGCTTGGGGGCAAGAGGCCATCAGCCCCAGCATTTT. This sequence joins TRBV5-1 and TRBJ1-5; D not certain. The V gene lost 0 bases and the J gene lost 5 bases, with 12 bases spanning the gap. Germline assignment: CDR1 SGHRS and CDR2 YFSETQ. The CDR3 contains 15 residues.

This clonotype was seen ten or more times. The chain recombines TRBV9 with TRBJ1-6, with D hard to call. CDR3 size: 15 residues. Trimming cost V 5 bases and J 4 bases, with 13 bases left between them. Germline V gene data show CDR1 as SGDLS and CDR2 as YYNGEE. This CDR3 is CASSPTSTYNSPLHF. The DNA for the CDR3 is TGTGCCAGCAGTCCCACCAGTACTTATAATTCACCCCTCCACTTT.

Ten or more counts support this clonotype. One end of the junction varies from germline; a read error may be responsible. The rearrangement links TRBV27 to TRBJ2-7; tentative D call: TRBD1 (5 bases). The CDR3 covers 11 residues. Germline values: CDR1 MNHEY, CDR2 SMNVEV (reference sequence). This CDR3 reads CASSLRAGLGF. In nucleotides, the CDR3 is TGTGCCAGCAGTTTAAGGGCAGGGTTAGGCTTC.